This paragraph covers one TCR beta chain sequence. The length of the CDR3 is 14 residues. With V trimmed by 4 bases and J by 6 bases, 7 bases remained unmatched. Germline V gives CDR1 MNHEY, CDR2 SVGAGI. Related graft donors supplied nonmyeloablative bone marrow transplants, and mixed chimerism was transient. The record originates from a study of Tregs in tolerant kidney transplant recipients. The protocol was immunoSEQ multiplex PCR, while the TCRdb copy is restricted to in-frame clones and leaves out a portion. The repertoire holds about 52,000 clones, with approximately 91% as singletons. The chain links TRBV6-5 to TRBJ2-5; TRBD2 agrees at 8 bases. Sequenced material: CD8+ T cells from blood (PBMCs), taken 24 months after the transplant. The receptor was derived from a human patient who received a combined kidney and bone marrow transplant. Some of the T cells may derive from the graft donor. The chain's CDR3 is CASSCTSGGQTQYF. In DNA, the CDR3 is TGTGCCAGCAGTTGCACCTCGGGAGGGCAGACCCAGTACTTC.